This T cell receptor beta chain stems from a study of response to subunit inactivated influenza vaccine. Study observations and caveats: After each seasonal influenza vaccination, few new T cells are recruited, the authors suggested.

V was trimmed by 0 bases and J by 5 bases, leaving 11 bases between them. Per the germline V gene, CDR1 is SGDLS and CDR2 is YYNGEE. The CDR3 consists of 14 residues. This clonotype appeared a few times. What it binds is unknown. TCRdb fed the RT-PCR reads into MiXCR, producing one record per CDR3 protein. This table holds around 320,000 distinct CDR3 sequences, approximately 21% found once. The TCR sequence derives from a man aged 50-75 years who received an inactivated influenza vaccine. The chain links TRBV9 to TRBJ2-5; D is unclear. Sequencing used PBMCs from blood, obtained less than 22 months after vaccination. The CDR3 region has the DNA TGTGCCAGCAGCGTAGCTTACGCTGGGGAGACCCAGTACTTC. Translated: CASSVAYAGETQYF.